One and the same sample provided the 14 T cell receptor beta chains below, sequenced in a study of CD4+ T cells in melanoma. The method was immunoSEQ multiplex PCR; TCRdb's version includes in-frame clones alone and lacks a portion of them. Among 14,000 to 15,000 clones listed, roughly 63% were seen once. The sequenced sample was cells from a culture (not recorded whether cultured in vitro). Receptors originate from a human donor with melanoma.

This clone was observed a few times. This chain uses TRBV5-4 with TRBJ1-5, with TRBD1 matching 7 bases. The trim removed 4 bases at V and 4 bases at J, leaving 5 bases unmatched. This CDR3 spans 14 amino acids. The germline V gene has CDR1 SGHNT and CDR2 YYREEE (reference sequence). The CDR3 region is CASSQQGNNQPQHF. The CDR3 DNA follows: TGTGCCAGCAGCCAACAGGGGAATAATCAGCCCCAGCATTTT.

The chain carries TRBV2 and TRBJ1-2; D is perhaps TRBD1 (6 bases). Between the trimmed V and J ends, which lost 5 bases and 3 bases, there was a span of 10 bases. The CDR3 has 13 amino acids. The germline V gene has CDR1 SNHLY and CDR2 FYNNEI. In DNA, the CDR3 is TGTGCCAGCAGTCAACAGGGAGACTATGGCTACACCTTC. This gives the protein CASSQQGDYGYTF. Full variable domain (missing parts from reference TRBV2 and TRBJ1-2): EPEVTQTPSHQVTQMGQEVILRCVPISNHLYFYWYRQILGQKVEFLVSFYNNEISEKSEIFDDQFSVERPDGSNFTLKIRSTKLEDSAMYFCASSQQGDYGYTFGSGTRLTVV.

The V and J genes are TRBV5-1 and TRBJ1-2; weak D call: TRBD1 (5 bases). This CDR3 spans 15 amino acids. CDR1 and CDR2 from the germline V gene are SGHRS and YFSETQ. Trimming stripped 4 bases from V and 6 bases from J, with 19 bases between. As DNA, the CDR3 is TGCGCCAGCAGCCCGGGTGACAGTGGGTGGAATGGCTACACCTTC. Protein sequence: CASSPGDSGWNGYTF.

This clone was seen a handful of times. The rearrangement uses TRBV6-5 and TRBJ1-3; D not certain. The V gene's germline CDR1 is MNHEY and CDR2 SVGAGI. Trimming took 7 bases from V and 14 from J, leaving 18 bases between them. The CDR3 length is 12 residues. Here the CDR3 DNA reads TGTGCCAGCACTCCCTCCGGGATCTCCGTATATTTT. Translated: CASTPSGISVYF.

The CDR3 region is CASSIQTRSGSYTF. In DNA form, the CDR3 reads TGTGCCAGCTCAATCCAAACCCGGTCGGGGAGCTACACCTTC. The rearrangement uses TRBV18 and TRBJ1-2; D is unclear. Deletions cut 5 bases from V and 9 bases from J, with 19 bases between. This CDR3 spans 14 amino acids. Germline V gives CDR1 KGHSH, CDR2 LQKENI.

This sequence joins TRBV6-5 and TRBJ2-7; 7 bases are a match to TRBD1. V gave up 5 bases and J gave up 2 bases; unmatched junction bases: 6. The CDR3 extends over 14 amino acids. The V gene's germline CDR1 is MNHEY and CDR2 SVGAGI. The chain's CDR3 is CASSQRGPPYEQYF. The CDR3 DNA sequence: TGTGCCAGCAGTCAAAGGGGGCCCCCCTACGAGCAGTACTTC.

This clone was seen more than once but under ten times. CDR3 coding DNA: TGTGCCAGTAGTTCCCTTCCCACCGGGGAGCTGTTTTTT. Translating gives CASSSLPTGELFF. This chain uses TRBV19 with TRBJ2-2; no reliable D call. From germline, CDR1 is LNHDA and CDR2 SQIVND (reference sequence). The CDR3 has 13 amino acids. Trimming took 5 bases from V and 4 from J, leaving 8 bases between them.

The DNA of the CDR3 is TGCGCCAGCACCTTTATCCCGGGACAGCAAGATACGCAGTATTTT. It is translated as CASTFIPGQQDTQYF. The chain has TRBV5-1 and TRBJ2-3; 7 nucleotides match TRBD1. The V and J ends lost 6 bases and 5 bases, in that order; junction bases with no gene match: 12. Germline loops: CDR1 SGHRS, CDR2 YFSETQ. This CDR3 comprises 15 residues.

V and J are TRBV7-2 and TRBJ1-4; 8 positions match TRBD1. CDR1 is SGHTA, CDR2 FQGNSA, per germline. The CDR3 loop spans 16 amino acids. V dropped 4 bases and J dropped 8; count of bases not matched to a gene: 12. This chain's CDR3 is CASSSGQGTRVEKLFF. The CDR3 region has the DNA TGTGCCAGCAGCTCCGGACAGGGAACCCGGGTAGAAAAACTGTTTTTT.

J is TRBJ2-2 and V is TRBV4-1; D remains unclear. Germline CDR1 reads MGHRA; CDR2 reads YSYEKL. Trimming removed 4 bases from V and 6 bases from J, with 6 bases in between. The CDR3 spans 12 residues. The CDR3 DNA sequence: TGCGCCAGCAGCCCCTTGGCCGGGGAGCTGTTTTTT. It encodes CASSPLAGELFF.

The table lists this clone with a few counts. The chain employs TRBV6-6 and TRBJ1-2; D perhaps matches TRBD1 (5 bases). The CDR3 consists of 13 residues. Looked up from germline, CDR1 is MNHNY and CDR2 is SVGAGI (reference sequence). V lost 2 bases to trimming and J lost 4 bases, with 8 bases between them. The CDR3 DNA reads TGTGCCAGCAGTTACGGCAGGGCCTATGGCTACACCTTC. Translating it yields CASSYGRAYGYTF.

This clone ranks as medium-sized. CDR3 residues: CALGTFGGLPQHF. As DNA, the CDR3 is TGTGCCTTAGGGACTTTTGGGGGGTTACCCCAGCATTTT. This sequence joins TRBV30 and TRBJ1-5, with a possible D match to TRBD1 (5 bases). Germline CDR1 GTSNPN, CDR2 SVGIG (reference sequence). V lost 7 bases and J 10 bases, leaving 20 bases between the germline ends. The CDR3 contains 13 residues.

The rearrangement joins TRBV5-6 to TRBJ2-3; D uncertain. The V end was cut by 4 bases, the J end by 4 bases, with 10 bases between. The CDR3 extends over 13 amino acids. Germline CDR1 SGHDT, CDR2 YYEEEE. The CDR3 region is CASSHSGADTQYF. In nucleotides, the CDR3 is TGTGCCAGCAGCCACTCTGGTGCAGATACGCAGTATTTT.

CDR3 in DNA: TGTGCCAGCAGCTTATACCCCGGGACAGGGGGGGACCATGGCTACACCTTC. Translation: CASSLYPGTGGDHGYTF. The chain recombines TRBV7-3 with TRBJ1-2; 11 bases match TRBD1. Germline assignment: CDR1 SGHTA and CDR2 FQGTGA. Germline trimming cut 2 bases from V and 6 bases from J; bases unmatched to any gene: 11. The CDR3 spans 17 residues.